This is a list of T cell receptor beta chains from one sample in a study of response to subunit inactivated influenza vaccine. Each CDR3 protein gets one entry after TCRdb re-called the RT-PCR reads with MiXCR. The table records about 540,000 distinct CDR3 sequences, approximately 24% of them present only once. This sample also belongs to another study, concerning T cells expressing NK-cell markers.

The source was CD4+ T cells sorted from PBMCs, collected 11 to 12 days after vaccination. The receptor source for this set is a man between 50 and 59 years old who received an inactivated influenza vaccine. The CDR3 runs from the conserved cysteine through the conserved F or W. Each record gives: V gene, D gene, CDR3 length, J gene, clone size, CDR3 protein, CDR3 DNA. D genes are given only for firm matches. Expanded clones get a size class; other rows say once, few or many, or leave the size out.

V: TRBV7-9
D: TRBD2
length: 17
J: TRBJ2-1
size: .
CDR3: CASSFGRLAVSYNEQFF
DNA: TGTGCCAGCAGCTTCGGGAGACTAGCGGTTTCCTACAATGAGCAGTTCTTC

V: TRBV28
D: TRBD2
length: 14
J: TRBJ2-7
size: few
CDR3: CASSSGTSVYEQYF
DNA: TGTGCCAGCAGTTCCGGGACTAGCGTATACGAGCAGTACTTC

V: TRBV7-2
D: TRBD2
length: 16
J: TRBJ2-1
size: few
CDR3: CASSFVTGGPGNEQFF
DNA: TGTGCCAGCAGCTTTGTTACGGGAGGGCCGGGAAATGAGCAGTTCTTC

V: TRBV20-1
D: TRBD2
length: 15
J: TRBJ2-1
size: .
CDR3: CSTGTSGYDYNEQFF
DNA: TGCAGTACCGGGACTAGCGGGTATGACTACAATGAGCAGTTCTTC

V: TRBV6-5
D: .
length: 15
J: TRBJ2-3
size: few
CDR3: CASSYPGLNADTQYF
DNA: TGTGCCAGCAGTTACCCCGGCCTCAACGCAGATACGCAGTATTTT

V: TRBV6-5
D: .
length: 13
J: TRBJ2-7
size: few
CDR3: CASSYSRDGEQYF
DNA: TGTGCCAGCAGTTACTCTAGGGACGGCGAGCAGTACTTC

V: TRBV20-1
D: .
length: 12
J: TRBJ2-7
size: .
CDR3: CSDDSLSYEQYF
DNA: TGCAGCGACGACTCGCTTTCCTACGAGCAGTACTTC

V: TRBV7-9
D: .
length: 15
J: TRBJ1-5
size: .
CDR3: CASSLEAGVNQPQHF
DNA: TGTGCCAGCAGCTTAGAGGCAGGAGTCAATCAGCCCCAGCATTTT

V: TRBV5-1
D: TRBD1
length: 15
J: TRBJ2-7
size: .
CDR3: CASSLLDRGTCEQYF
DNA: TGCGCCAGCAGCCTCCTAGACAGGGGTACCTGCGAGCAGTACTTC

V: TRBV12-3/TRBV12-4
D: .
length: 17
J: TRBJ1-6
size: many
CDR3: CASSPIQGERWNSPLHF
DNA: TGTGCCAGCAGTCCAATACAGGGCGAGCGGTGGAATTCACCCCTCCACTTT

V: TRBV3-1
D: TRBD1
length: 16
J: TRBJ2-1
size: few
CDR3: CASSRTGGGSYNEQFF
DNA: TGTGCCAGCAGCCGGACAGGGGGGGGGTCCTACAATGAGCAGTTCTTC

V: TRBV6-2/TRBV6-3
D: TRBD1
length: 14
J: TRBJ2-7
size: few
CDR3: CASSGTGLAYEQYF
DNA: TGTGCCAGCAGTGGGACAGGGTTAGCCTACGAGCAGTACTTC

V: TRBV5-1
D: TRBD2
length: 16
J: TRBJ2-5
size: .
CDR3: CASSFGTSGVQETQYF
DNA: TGCGCCAGCAGCTTCGGTACTAGCGGGGTACAGGAGACCCAGTACTTC

V: TRBV12-3/TRBV12-4
D: .
length: 14
J: TRBJ2-7
size: few
CDR3: CASSRGQISYEQYF
DNA: TGTGCCAGCAGCCGCGGACAGATCTCCTACGAGCAGTACTTC

V: TRBV24-1
D: .
length: 13
J: TRBJ2-1
size: .
CDR3: CATRLTGRNEQFF
DNA: TGTGCCACCAGGCTTACAGGGCGAAATGAGCAGTTCTTC

V: TRBV7-9
D: TRBD2
length: 15
J: TRBJ2-1
size: few
CDR3: CASSLDGLAGVWQFF
DNA: TGTGCCAGCAGCTTAGATGGTCTAGCGGGAGTCTGGCAGTTCTTC

V: TRBV28
D: TRBD1
length: 14
J: TRBJ1-4
size: few
CDR3: CASDKTGRNEKLFF
DNA: TGTGCCAGCGATAAGACAGGGAGGAATGAAAAACTGTTTTTT

V: TRBV2
D: .
length: 15
J: TRBJ1-5
size: few
CDR3: CASKETATSGQPQHF
DNA: TGTGCCAGCAAAGAGACCGCGACCTCTGGGCAGCCCCAGCATTTT

V: TRBV27
D: .
length: 14
J: TRBJ2-7
size: .
CDR3: CASSSSVKTYEQYF
DNA: TGTGCCAGCAGTTCTTCCGTCAAGACCTACGAGCAGTACTTC

V: TRBV12-3/TRBV12-4
D: TRBD2
length: 20
J: TRBJ2-1
size: .
CDR3: CASSREAGTSGGYQNNEQFF
DNA: TGTGCCAGCAGCAGAGAAGCCGGGACTAGCGGGGGGTACCAAAACAATGAGCAGTTCTTC

V: TRBV7-6
D: .
length: 13
J: TRBJ2-5
size: many
CDR3: CASSLDWLGTQYF
DNA: TGTGCCAGCAGCTTAGACTGGCTCGGGACCCAGTACTTC

V: TRBV29-1
D: TRBD2
length: 15
J: TRBJ2-1
size: .
CDR3: CSVEKTSGYYNEQLF
DNA: TGCAGCGTTGAAAAGACTAGCGGATACTACAATGAGCAGCTCTTC

V: TRBV20-1
D: TRBD2
length: 15
J: TRBJ2-5
size: few
CDR3: CSAREPLAAKETQYF
DNA: TGCAGTGCTAGAGAACCTCTAGCGGCAAAAGAGACCCAGTACTTC

V: TRBV7-9
D: .
length: 15
J: TRBJ2-5
size: few
CDR3: CASSLDGRAQETQYF
DNA: TGTGCCAGCAGCTTAGATGGCAGGGCCCAAGAGACCCAGTACTTC

V: TRBV7-4
D: .
length: 14
J: TRBJ2-3
size: many
CDR3: CASSLPVRADTQYF
DNA: TGTGCCAGCAGCCTCCCCGTGCGGGCAGATACGCAGTATTTT

V: TRBV12-3/TRBV12-4
D: .
length: 15
J: TRBJ1-3
size: .
CDR3: CASTPGPVLGNTIYF
DNA: TGTGCCAGCACCCCGGGGCCGGTCCTGGGAAACACCATATATTTT

V: TRBV3-1
D: TRBD1
length: 15
J: TRBJ1-2
size: .
CDR3: CASSQPGQGEYGYTF
DNA: TGTGCCAGCAGCCAACCAGGACAGGGAGAATATGGCTACACCTTC

V: TRBV4-2
D: .
length: 13
J: TRBJ2-2
size: .
CDR3: CASSLYNTGELFF
DNA: TGTGCCAGCAGCCTGTATAACACCGGGGAGCTGTTTTTT

V: TRBV3-1
D: .
length: 12
J: TRBJ1-1
size: once
CDR3: CASTPSGGQAFF
DNA: TGTGCCAGCACCCCATCGGGGGGCCAAGCTTTCTTT

V: TRBV7-8
D: .
length: 17
J: TRBJ2-7
size: few
CDR3: CASSPHLGSGRAYEQYF
DNA: TGTGCCAGCAGCCCACACTTGGGGAGCGGTCGAGCCTACGAGCAGTACTTC

V: TRBV3-1
D: .
length: 12
J: TRBJ2-3
size: .
CDR3: CASSKTYGQQYF
DNA: TGTGCCAGCAGTAAAACTTACGGGCAGCAGTATTTT

V: TRBV28
D: TRBD1
length: 16
J: TRBJ2-7
size: many
CDR3: CASSLKVGQGAYEQYF
DNA: TGTGCCAGCAGTCTAAAGGTGGGACAGGGGGCTTACGAGCAGTACTTC